The rows below give T cell receptor beta chains drawn from one sample of a study of human T cells and chemical hapten exposure. TCRdb processed the RACE reads anew with MiXCR; each CDR3 protein has one entry. Of about 190,000 distinct CDR3 sequences in the sample, around 25% are singletons; the top ten hold over 2%. Here the sequenced sample was whole blood, taken in connection with sensitization to the hapten diphenylcyclopropenone (DPC). These receptors were obtained from a woman aged 40 to 55 with alopecia areata. Some clones in this sample may be carry-over from other donors' samples. Each CDR3 is given with its conserved first and last residue. The D gene is left open where the match is weak. Not all rows give a size; the values are once, few, many and, for expanded clones, a class.

TRBJ2-1 | . | TRBV15 | . | CATSRDPRQVNEQFF | TGTGCCACCAGCAGAGATCCGAGACAGGTTAATGAGCAGTTCTTC
TRBJ2-7 | . | TRBV20-1 | many | CSARQGAYEQYF | TGCAGTGCTAGACAGGGTGCCTACGAGCAGTACTTC
TRBJ1-5 | . | TRBV7-2 | once | CASSLVGGHSNQPQHF | TGTGCCAGCAGCTTAGTCGGGGGCCATAGCAATCAGCCCCAGCATTTT
TRBJ1-1 | . | TRBV29-1 | . | CSVEVYRETNTEAFF | TGCAGCGTTGAAGTATATAGGGAGACGAACACTGAAGCTTTCTTT
TRBJ2-1 | . | TRBV14 | few | CASSQNLEDEQFF | TGTGCCAGCAGCCAAAACCTGGAGGATGAGCAGTTCTTC
TRBJ1-5 | . | TRBV25-1 | . | CASSDGSTNQPQHF | TGTGCCAGCAGTGACGGGAGTACCAATCAGCCCCAGCATTTT
TRBJ2-5 | TRBD1 | TRBV7-2 | few | CASSLEQGALGKTQYF | TGTGCCAGCAGCTTAGAACAGGGGGCTCTCGGAAAGACCCAGTACTTC
TRBJ1-2 | . | TRBV4-2 | . | CASSQAPGPSNGYTF | TGTGCCAGCAGCCAAGCACCGGGCCCTTCAAATGGCTACACCTTC
TRBJ2-1 | . | TRBV20-1 | few | CSARSWQGPYNEQFF | TGCAGTGCTAGATCCTGGCAGGGACCTTACAATGAGCAGTTCTTC
TRBJ2-5 | TRBD1 | TRBV6-5 | few | CASSYQGAVETQYF | TGTGCCAGCAGTTACCAGGGGGCGGTGGAGACCCAGTACTTC
TRBJ2-5 | TRBD2 | TRBV11-3 | few | CASSPGTSGVQETQYF | TGTGCCAGCAGCCCTGGGACTAGCGGGGTCCAAGAGACCCAGTACTTC
TRBJ2-3 | . | TRBV7-9 | . | CASSLGFQTPGDTQYF | TGTGCCAGCAGCTTAGGCTTCCAGACCCCCGGAGATACGCAGTATTTT
TRBJ1-5 | . | TRBV20-1 | . | CSASGSHGPQHF | TGCAGTGCTAGTGGATCTCACGGCCCCCAGCATTTT
TRBJ1-3 | . | TRBV7-2 | few | CASRSRQEGNTIYF | TGTGCCAGCAGGTCAAGACAGGAGGGAAACACCATATATTTT
TRBJ2-7 | . | TRBV6-5 | once | CASRQGMTYEQYF | TGTGCCAGCAGACAGGGAATGACCTACGAGCAGTACTTC
TRBJ1-1 | . | TRBV4-1 | . | CASSKGLKNTEAFF | TGCGCCAGCAGCAAGGGACTCAAGAACACTGAAGCTTTCTTT
TRBJ2-1 | TRBD2 | TRBV7-9 | few | CASSLGGVAGDEQFF | TGTGCCAGCAGCTTAGGGGGGGTAGCGGGAGATGAGCAGTTCTTC